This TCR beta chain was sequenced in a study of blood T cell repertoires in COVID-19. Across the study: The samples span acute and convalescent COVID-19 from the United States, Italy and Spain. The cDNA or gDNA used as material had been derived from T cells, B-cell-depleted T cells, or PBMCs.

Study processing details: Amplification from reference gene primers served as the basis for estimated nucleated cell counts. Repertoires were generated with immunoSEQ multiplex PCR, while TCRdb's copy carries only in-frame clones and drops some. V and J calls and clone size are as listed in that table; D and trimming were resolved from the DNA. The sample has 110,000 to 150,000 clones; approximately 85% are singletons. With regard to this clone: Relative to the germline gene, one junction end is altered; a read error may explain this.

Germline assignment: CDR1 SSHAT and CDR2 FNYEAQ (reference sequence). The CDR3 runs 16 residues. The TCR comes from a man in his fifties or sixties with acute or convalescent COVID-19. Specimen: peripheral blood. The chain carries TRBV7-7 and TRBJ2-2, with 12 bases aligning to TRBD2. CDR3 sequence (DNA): TGTGCTAGCAGCCCTCGACTAGCGGGAGACACCGGGGAGCTGTTTTTT. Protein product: CASSPRLAGDTGELFF. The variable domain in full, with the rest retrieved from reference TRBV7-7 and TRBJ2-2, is GAGVSQSPRYKVTKRGQDVTLRCDPISSHATLYWYQQALGQGPEFLTYFNYEAQPDKSGLPSDRFSAERPEGSISTLTIQRTEQRDSAMYRCASSPRLAGDTGELFFGEGSRLTVL.